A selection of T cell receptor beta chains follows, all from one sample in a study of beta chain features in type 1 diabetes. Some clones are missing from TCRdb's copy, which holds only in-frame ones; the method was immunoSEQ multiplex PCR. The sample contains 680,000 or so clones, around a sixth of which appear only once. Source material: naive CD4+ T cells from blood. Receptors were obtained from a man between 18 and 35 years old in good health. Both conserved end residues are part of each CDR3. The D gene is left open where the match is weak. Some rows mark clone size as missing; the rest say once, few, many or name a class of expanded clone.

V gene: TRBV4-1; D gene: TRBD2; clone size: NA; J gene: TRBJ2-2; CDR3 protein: CASSQARLAGGTGELFF; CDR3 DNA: TGCGCCAGCAGCCAAGCTAGACTAGCGGGAGGCACCGGGGAGCTGTTTTTT
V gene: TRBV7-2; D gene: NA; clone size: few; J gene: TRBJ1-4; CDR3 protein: CASSLSGTGNEKLFF; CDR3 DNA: TGTGCCAGCAGCCTCTCCGGGACGGGGAACGAAAAACTGTTTTTT
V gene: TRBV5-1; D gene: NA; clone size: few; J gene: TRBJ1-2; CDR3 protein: CASSLVGISNYGYTF; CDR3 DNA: TGCGCCAGCAGCTTGGTTGGGATCTCTAACTATGGCTACACCTTC
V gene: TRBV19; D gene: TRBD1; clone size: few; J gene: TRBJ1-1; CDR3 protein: CASTSQGGLGTEAFF; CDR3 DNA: TGTGCCAGTACCTCTCAGGGGGGGCTTGGTACTGAAGCTTTCTTT
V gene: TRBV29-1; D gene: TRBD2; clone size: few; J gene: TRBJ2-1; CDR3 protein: CSVERLAGIPNEQFF; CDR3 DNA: TGCAGCGTTGAACGGCTAGCGGGGATCCCCAATGAGCAGTTCTTC
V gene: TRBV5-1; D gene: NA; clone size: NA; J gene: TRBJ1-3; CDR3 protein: CASSYGQTSSGNTIYF; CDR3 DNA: TGCGCCAGCAGCTACGGACAGACCAGCTCTGGAAACACCATATATTTT
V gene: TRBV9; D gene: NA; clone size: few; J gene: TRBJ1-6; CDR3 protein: CASSVGDGNPPLHF; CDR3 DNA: TGTGCCAGCAGCGTAGGAGATGGGAATCCACCCCTCCACTTT
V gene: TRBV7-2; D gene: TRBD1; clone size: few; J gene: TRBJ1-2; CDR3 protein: CASSLAQGARNGYTF; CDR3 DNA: TGTGCCAGCAGCTTAGCCCAGGGGGCACGGAATGGCTACACCTTC
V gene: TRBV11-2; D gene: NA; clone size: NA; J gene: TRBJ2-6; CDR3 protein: CASRLSGANVLTF; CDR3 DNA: TGTGCCAGCAGGCTATCTGGGGCCAACGTCCTGACTTTC
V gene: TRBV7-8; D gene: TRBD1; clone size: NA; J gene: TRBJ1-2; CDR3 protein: CASSTLRVTGWKNYGYTF; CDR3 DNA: TGTGCCAGCAGCACCCTGAGGGTGACAGGGTGGAAGAACTATGGCTACACCTTC
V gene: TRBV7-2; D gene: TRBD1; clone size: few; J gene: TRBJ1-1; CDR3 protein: CASSLTGGKTEAFF; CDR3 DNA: TGTGCCAGCAGCCTCACAGGGGGTAAGACTGAAGCTTTCTTT
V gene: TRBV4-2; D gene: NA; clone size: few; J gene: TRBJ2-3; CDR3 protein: CASSQANRDTQYF; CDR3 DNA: TGTGCCAGCAGCCAAGCCAACAGAGATACGCAGTATTTT
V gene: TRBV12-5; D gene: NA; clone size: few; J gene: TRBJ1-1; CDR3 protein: CASATRAVGEAFF; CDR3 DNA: TGTGCTAGTGCCACGCGGGCCGTTGGTGAAGCTTTCTTT
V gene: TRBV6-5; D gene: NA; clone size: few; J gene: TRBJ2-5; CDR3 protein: CASSYHFTGPRETQYF; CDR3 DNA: TGTGCCAGCAGTTACCATTTTACCGGGCCGAGGGAGACCCAGTACTTC
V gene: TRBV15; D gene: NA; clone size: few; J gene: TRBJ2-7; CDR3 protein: CATSRSLTGSYSYEQYF; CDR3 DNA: TGTGCCACCAGCAGATCTCTGACAGGCTCTTACTCCTACGAGCAGTACTTC
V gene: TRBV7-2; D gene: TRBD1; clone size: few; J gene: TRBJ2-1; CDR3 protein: CASSSNGDSYNEQFF; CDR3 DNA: TGTGCCAGCAGCTCAAACGGGGACAGTTACAATGAGCAGTTCTTC
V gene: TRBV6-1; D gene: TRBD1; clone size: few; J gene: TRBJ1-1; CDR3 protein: CASRQGARAFF; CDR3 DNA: TGTGCCAGCAGACAGGGGGCGAGAGCTTTCTTT
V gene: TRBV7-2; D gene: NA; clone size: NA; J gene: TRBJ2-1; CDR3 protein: CASSLARTISSYNEQFF; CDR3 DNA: TGTGCCAGCAGCTTAGCAAGGACTATAAGCTCCTACAATGAGCAGTTCTTC
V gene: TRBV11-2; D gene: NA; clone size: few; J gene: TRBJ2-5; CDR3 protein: CASSFSRRGTRQETQYF; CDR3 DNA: TGTGCCAGCAGCTTTTCCCGGCGTGGCACGCGTCAAGAGACCCAGTACTTC
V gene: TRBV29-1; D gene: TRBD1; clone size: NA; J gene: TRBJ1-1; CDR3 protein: CSVAGGFTEAFF; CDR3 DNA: TGCAGCGTTGCAGGGGGCTTCACTGAAGCTTTCTTT
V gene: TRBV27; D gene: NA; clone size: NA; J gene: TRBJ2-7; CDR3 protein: CASSLDRARGPYEQYF; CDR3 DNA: TGTGCCAGCAGTTTGGACCGGGCCCGAGGGCCCTACGAGCAGTACTTC
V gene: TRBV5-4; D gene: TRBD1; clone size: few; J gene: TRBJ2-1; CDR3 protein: CASSSGQDLYNEQFF; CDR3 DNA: TGTGCCAGCAGCTCCGGACAGGATCTCTACAATGAGCAGTTCTTC
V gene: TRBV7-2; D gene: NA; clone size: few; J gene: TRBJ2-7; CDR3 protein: CASSLGTHSYEQYF; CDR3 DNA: TGTGCCAGCAGCCTCGGGACCCACTCCTACGAGCAGTACTTC
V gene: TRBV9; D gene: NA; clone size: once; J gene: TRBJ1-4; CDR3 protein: CASSPRQGGDNEKLFF; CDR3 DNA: TGTGCCAGCAGCCCCCGGCAAGGGGGAGACAATGAAAAACTGTTTTTT
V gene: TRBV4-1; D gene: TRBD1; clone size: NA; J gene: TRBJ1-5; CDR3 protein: CASSQYPDREFQPQHF; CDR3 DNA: TGCGCCAGCAGCCAATATCCGGACAGGGAATTTCAGCCCCAGCATTTT
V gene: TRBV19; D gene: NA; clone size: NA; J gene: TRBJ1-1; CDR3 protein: CASTTGIYGNTEAFF; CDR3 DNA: TGTGCCAGTACTACAGGGATTTACGGGAACACTGAAGCTTTCTTT
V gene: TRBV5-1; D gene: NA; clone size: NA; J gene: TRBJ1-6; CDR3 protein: CASSLEQGHSPLHF; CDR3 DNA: TGCGCCAGCAGCTTGGAACAGGGCCATTCACCCCTCCACTTT
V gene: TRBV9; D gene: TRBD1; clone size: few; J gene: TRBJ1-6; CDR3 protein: CASSVGQGGSPLHF; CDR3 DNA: TGTGCCAGCAGCGTGGGACAGGGCGGCTCACCCCTCCACTTT
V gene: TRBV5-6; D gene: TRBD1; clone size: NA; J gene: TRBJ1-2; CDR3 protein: CASSLPTGTAYGYTF; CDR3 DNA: TGTGCCAGCAGCTTACCCACCGGGACAGCCTATGGCTACACCTTC
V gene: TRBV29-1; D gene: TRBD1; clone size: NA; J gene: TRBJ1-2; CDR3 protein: CSVEGDSNYGYTF; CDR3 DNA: TGCAGCGTTGAAGGGGACAGTAACTATGGCTACACCTTC
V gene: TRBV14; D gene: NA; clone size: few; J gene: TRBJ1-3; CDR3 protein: CASSPKSRSGNTIYF; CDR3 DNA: TGTGCCAGCAGCCCAAAAAGCAGGTCTGGAAACACCATATATTTT
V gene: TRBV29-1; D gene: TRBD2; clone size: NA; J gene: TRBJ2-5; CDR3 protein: CSVGLAGGERETQYF; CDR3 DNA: TGCAGCGTCGGACTAGCGGGAGGGGAGAGGGAGACCCAGTACTTC
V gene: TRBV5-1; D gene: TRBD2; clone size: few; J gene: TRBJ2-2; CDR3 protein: CASSFPSGGAAGELFF; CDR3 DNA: TGCGCCAGCAGCTTCCCTAGCGGGGGGGCCGCCGGGGAGCTGTTTTTT
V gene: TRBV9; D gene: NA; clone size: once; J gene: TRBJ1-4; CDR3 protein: CASSVGGGNREKLFF; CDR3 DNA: TGTGCCAGCAGCGTAGGAGGAGGGAACCGAGAAAAACTGTTTTTT
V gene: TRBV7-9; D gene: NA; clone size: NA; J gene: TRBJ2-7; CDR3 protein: CASSLDGRGRYEQYF; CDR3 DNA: TGTGCCAGCAGCTTAGACGGCAGGGGGAGGTACGAGCAGTACTTC
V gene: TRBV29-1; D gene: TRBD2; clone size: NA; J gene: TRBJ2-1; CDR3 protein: CSVEKGTSGRKQFF; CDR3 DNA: TGCAGCGTTGAAAAAGGGACTAGCGGGAGGAAGCAGTTCTTC
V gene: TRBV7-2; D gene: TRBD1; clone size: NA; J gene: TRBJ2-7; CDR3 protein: CASSLVPPGTGLYEQYF; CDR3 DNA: TGTGCCAGCAGCTTAGTCCCACCCGGGACAGGGCTCTACGAGCAGTACTTC
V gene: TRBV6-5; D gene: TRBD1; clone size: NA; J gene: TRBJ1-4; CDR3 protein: CASSRLQGFEKKLFF; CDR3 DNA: TGTGCCAGCAGTAGACTACAGGGGTTTGAGAAAAAACTGTTTTTT
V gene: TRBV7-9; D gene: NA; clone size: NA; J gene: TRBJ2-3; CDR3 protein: CASSLRGARLTTDTQYF; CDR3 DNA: TGTGCCAGCAGCTTGAGGGGGGCGCGTCTTACCACAGATACGCAGTATTTT
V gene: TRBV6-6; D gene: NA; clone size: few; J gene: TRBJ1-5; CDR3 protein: CASSYSGDSNQPQHF; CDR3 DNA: TGTGCCAGCAGTTACTCAGGGGACTCCAATCAGCCCCAGCATTTT
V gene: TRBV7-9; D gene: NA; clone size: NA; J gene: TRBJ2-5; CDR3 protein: CASSLGQGKETQYF; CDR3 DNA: TGTGCCAGCAGCTTAGGGCAAGGGAAGGAGACCCAGTACTTC
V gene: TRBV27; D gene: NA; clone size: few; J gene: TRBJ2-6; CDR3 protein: CASSLLAGLLSGANVLTF; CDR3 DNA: TGTGCCAGCAGTTTGCTCGCCGGATTATTGTCTGGGGCCAACGTCCTGACTTTC
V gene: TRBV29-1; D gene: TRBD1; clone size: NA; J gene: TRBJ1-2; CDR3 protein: CSVDFVAGGNYGYTF; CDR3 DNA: TGCAGCGTTGACTTTGTGGCAGGGGGCAACTATGGCTACACCTTC
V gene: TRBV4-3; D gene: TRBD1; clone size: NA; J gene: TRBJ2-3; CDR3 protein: CASSQEQGARTDTQYF; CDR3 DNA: TGCGCCAGCAGCCAAGAGCAGGGGGCCAGGACAGATACGCAGTATTTT
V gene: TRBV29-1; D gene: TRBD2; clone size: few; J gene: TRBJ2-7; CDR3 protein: CSARAGGLGIGQYF; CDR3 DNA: TGCAGCGCCCGGGCGGGAGGTTTGGGGATCGGGCAGTACTTC
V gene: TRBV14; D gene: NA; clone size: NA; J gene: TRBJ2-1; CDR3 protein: CASTPRAGVGNEQFF; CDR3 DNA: TGTGCCAGCACACCTCGGGCAGGGGTGGGGAATGAGCAGTTCTTC
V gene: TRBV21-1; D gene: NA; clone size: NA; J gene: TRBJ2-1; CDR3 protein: CASSKVRQPYNEQFF; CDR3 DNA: TGTGCCAGCAGCAAAGTAAGACAGCCTTACAATGAGCAGTTCTTC
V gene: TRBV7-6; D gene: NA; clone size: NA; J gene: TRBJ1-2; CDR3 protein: CASSLWPKGGGVYGYTF; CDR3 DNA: TGTGCCAGCAGCTTATGGCCAAAGGGGGGCGGTGTCTATGGCTACACCTTC
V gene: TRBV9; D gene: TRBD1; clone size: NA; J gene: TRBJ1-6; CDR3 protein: CASSGQGFRNSPLHF; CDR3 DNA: TGTGCCAGCAGCGGACAGGGTTTTCGGAATTCACCCCTCCACTTT
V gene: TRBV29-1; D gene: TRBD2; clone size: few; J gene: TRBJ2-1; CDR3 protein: CSVRAGGQGNEQFF; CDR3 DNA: TGCAGCGTTCGAGCGGGGGGGCAAGGAAATGAGCAGTTCTTC
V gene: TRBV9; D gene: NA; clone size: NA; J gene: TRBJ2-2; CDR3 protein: CASSVATGRNTGELFF; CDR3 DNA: TGTGCCAGCAGCGTAGCTACAGGGAGGAACACCGGGGAGCTGTTTTTT
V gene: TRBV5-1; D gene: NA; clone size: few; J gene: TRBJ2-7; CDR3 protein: CASSWGGSPTYEQYF; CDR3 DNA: TGCGCCAGCAGCTGGGGAGGATCACCAACCTACGAGCAGTACTTC
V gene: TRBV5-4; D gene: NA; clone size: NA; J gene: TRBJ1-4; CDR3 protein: CASSPFGNEKLFF; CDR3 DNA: TGTGCCAGCAGCCCCTTCGGGAATGAAAAACTGTTTTTT
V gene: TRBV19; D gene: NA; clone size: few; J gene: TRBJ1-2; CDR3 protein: CASNNRPLGYGYTF; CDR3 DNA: TGTGCCAGTAATAACAGACCCCTTGGCTATGGCTACACCTTC
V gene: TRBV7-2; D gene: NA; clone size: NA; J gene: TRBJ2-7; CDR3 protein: CASSFSRVSYEQYF; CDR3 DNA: TGTGCCAGCAGCTTCTCTAGGGTGTCCTACGAGCAGTACTTC
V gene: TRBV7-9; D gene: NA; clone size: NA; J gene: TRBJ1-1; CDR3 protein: CASSLIGSNTEAFF; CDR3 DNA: TGTGCCAGCAGCTTAATAGGTTCGAACACTGAAGCTTTCTTT
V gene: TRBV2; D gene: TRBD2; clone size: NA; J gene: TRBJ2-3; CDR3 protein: CASRTSGGDTQYF; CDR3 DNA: TGTGCCAGCCGGACTAGCGGGGGAGATACGCAGTATTTT
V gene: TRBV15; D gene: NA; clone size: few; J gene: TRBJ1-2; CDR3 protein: CATSREDRGRVNGYTF; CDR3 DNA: TGTGCCACCAGCAGAGAGGATCGGGGCAGAGTAAATGGCTACACCTTC
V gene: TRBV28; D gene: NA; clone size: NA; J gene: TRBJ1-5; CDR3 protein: CASSRQINQPQHF; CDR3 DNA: TGTGCCAGCAGTCGACAGATCAATCAGCCCCAGCATTTT
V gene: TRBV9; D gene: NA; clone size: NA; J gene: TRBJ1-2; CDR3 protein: CASSDAHRVFSNYGYTF; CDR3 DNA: TGTGCCAGCAGCGATGCGCACCGGGTCTTCTCTAACTATGGCTACACCTTC